The entry below describes one T cell receptor (beta chain). The antigen this receptor binds is unknown. No per-base quality is available; no much larger clone lies one base away. Libraries were made using the immunoSEQ multiplex PCR assay. The multiplex PCR relied on a mix of 60 forward primers for TCR Vbeta segments and 13 reverse primers for TCR Jbeta segments. The CDR3 region of rearranged TCR beta genes was amplified from genomic DNA by a multiplex PCR assay. The amplified TCR beta libraries were sequenced on the Illumina HiSeq System as 87-base-pair reads. Concerning the study's data processing: Across the roughly 700 repertoires, a later analysis counted tens of millions of unique TCR beta chains, roughly 11 million of which were shared by at least two donors. Raw reads were error-corrected and collapsed into unique sequences by a nearest-neighbor algorithm in which closely related sequences were merged to remove PCR and sequencing errors. CDR3 sequences were aligned to IMGT reference sequences to assign V, D and J gene segments. For a sequence to be retained, a match of at least six nucleotides was required to both a V gene segment and a J gene segment. A rearrangement was called productive if the CDR3 had no stop codons and remained in frame with V and J, and every other rearrangement was called non-productive. CDR3 was defined according to IMGT convention as the region running from the second conserved V-encoded cysteine to the conserved J-encoded phenylalanine. The earlier analysis of some 600 of the donors excluded sequences that lacked an unambiguous match to a single V gene segment. An earlier analysis of almost 600 of the donors classified V segments as functional when productive rearrangements were above 56.7% and as segregating when the standard deviation between donors was above 5%. A statistical classification framework was built to diagnose cytomegalovirus status from the catalog of TCR beta chain sequences. A later analysis assigned V and J genes by comparing TCR nucleotide sequences with IMGT/GENE-DB human TR gene sequences. Using the TCRdist pipeline, a later analysis assigned CDR3 sequences along with most-parsimonious VDJ recombination scenarios. A later analysis defined each TCR beta chain by its CDR3 amino acid sequence plus V-gene family, and excluded reads lacking a unique V-gene family. As a way to deal with suspected cross-contamination and a sequencing artifact, a later analysis dropped 592 nucleotide sequences that were highly shared and had low generation probability. In a later analysis, a clonal expansion index for each public chain was calculated from normalized within-repertoire ranks of inferred template counts. A later analysis computed generation probabilities with a VDJ recombination model fitted to out-of-frame rearrangements, and checked the results against IGoR. In a later analysis, TCR-TCR, TCR-HLA and TCR-CMV co-occurrence was scored with hypergeometric tests, and a repertoire-size bias correction was applied to TCR pairs. To estimate false discovery rates, a later analysis permuted the HLA or CMV assignments 20 times. In a later analysis, co-occurring TCRs were grouped with DBSCAN, and TCRdist sequence similarity was added when clustering was performed within HLA-allele-positive subsets. Repertoires with fewer than 30,000 or more than 120,000 public chains, plus five repertoires with anomalous nucleotide sharing, were excluded from co-occurrence clustering. TCRdb limited this immuneACCESS table to in-frame rearrangements with V and J called. A share of clones is missing; checked studies link under half to unresolved V genes, and the rest is unexplained. V and J calls and clone size follow that table, whereas D and trimming were derived from the DNA. This sample has approximately 210,000 clones in its table, and approximately 80% of those were observed once. 1.1% of the sample comes from the top ten.

The data originate from a study of cytomegalovirus exposure and HLA in healthy donors listed by TCRdb under 2017. Describing the broader study: An earlier analysis of more than 550 of the donors reported approximately 300 Gb of sequence data and around 120 million unique TCR beta sequences obtained from about 179 million T cells. Rather than using new phenotypic data, the later analysis identified candidate immune exposures from TCR beta sequences and from how often those sequences occurred across donors. An earlier analysis of 587 of the donors applied high-throughput TCR beta sequencing to assess whether each TCR beta V gene segment acted as functional or pseudogenic. Around 320 gigabases of sequencing data and roughly 90 million unique TCR sequences were included in an early release covering several hundred HLA-typed donors. In addition to the first cohort of about 650 subjects, a separate validation cohort of around 110 different subjects was used. Class I and class II HLA loci were covered by the typing at four-digit resolution. A later analysis re-examined previously published TCR beta repertoires from hundreds of donors and added high-resolution HLA genotyping to investigate patterns of TCR occurrence. To predict cytomegalovirus infection status, the study combined high-throughput TCR immunosequencing, statistical association of individual TCRs with disease status, and machine learning. A later genetic analysis used genome-wide SNP genotypes for about three fifths of the 666 donors, treating that subset as a discovery cohort. The study aimed to test whether signatures of past pathogen exposure could be identified by cataloging public T cell receptors. The study profiled the T cell repertoires of under 850 subjects by immunosequencing and related them to cytomegalovirus serostatus. The number of donors typed differed by locus, with roughly 629-640 for A, B, C, DRB1 and DQB1, around 500 for DQA1, approximately 570 for DPA1, and approximately 470 for DPB1. Alongside the repertoire data, information on donor age, sex, ethnicity and CMV serostatus was compiled. All discovery cohort repertoires had been generated on a single sequencing platform. Among almost 400 genotyped donors of the cohort, an average of approximately 240,000 unique TCR beta nucleotide sequences were sequenced per donor, roughly 18% of them non-productive. About five DR-DQ haplotypes were treated as single units for association and clustering because of strong linkage in the cohort. Of the roughly 400 genotyped donors, over 80% were placed in the genetic ancestry cluster associated with self-reported Caucasian donors.

Deletion took 0 bases off V and 0 bases off J, with a span of 5 bases between the germline ends. As encoded in the germline V gene (reference sequence), CDR1 is GTSNPN while CDR2 is SVGIG. The CDR3 holds 14 amino acids from the cysteine to the phenylalanine. The CDR3 DNA has 42 bases and is translated from base 1. The cohort was made up of approximately 670 healthy bone marrow donors. Cohort members were all nominally healthy when sampled, although unrecorded immune exposures were likely present. The donor was CMV seronegative and was included in the group of a few hundred seronegative cohort members. Each donor provided a peripheral blood sample, and peripheral blood mononuclear cells were used for TCR beta sequencing. The Qiagen DNeasy Blood Extraction Kit was used to extract genomic DNA from the blood cell samples. Paper-wide results and their limitations: In vitro tests confirmed that a few of the cytomegalovirus-associated TCR beta chains recognize cytomegalovirus antigens. The classifier was reported to diagnose cytomegalovirus status with high specificity and sensitivity in both the original cohort and the validation cohort. CMV serostatus was the only immune exposure information available for the cohort. Assigning TCR associations to individual alleles was difficult when HLA alleles, especially DR and DQ, strongly co-occurred. A later analysis found that TCR association rates varied across HLA loci, with DRB1 alleles showing the most associated TCRs and HLA-C alleles the fewest. According to a later genetic analysis, donors in an Asian-associated ancestry cluster had fewer N-insertions in productive TCRs than the approximately 610-donor mean. In a later analysis, HLA-associated TCR beta chains showed more clonal expansion and lower generation probabilities than non-associated chains that were equally common. The cohort was sequenced for TCR beta chains only, and without alpha or paired-chain data the features that could be detected were limited. Because HLA typing was missing for some donors at each locus, association tests included only the typed subset. Broadly in line with IMGT annotations, most TCR beta V segments showed up in productive rearrangements about 87% or about 30% of the time in an earlier analysis of several hundred of the donors. A further reported finding was that TCR beta sequences accurately predicted the HLA-A and HLA-B alleles for most subjects in the first cohort. It was suggested by the authors that the approach could potentially be generalized to other disease states and immunological phenotypes. According to a later analysis, parvovirus B19, influenza, CMV and Epstein-Barr virus appeared linked to several top co-occurrence clusters. Most TCR sequences were seen in very few donors, while some public TCRs were found in many individuals. The earlier analysis of fewer than 750 of the donors excluded seventeen rarely observed V segments, including chromosome 9 orphons, because counts were too low. Correlated functional status among segregating V segments might be attributable to linkage disequilibrium, but an unknown experimental factor could not be ruled out. In a later analysis, 15,000 to 20,000 TCR beta sequences were associated with specific HLA alleles at a false discovery rate of 0.05. Presence/absence analyses assumed roughly uniform sequencing depth across donors, an assumption that may not hold. A group of highly shared sequence variants was considered likely to be a technical artifact of the sequencing pipeline. A total of fewer than 200 TCR beta chains were listed by the study as associated with cytomegalovirus. Some IMGT-functional V segments, including TRBV6-2 and TRBV6-3, could not be distinguished by the 87-base-pair reads and were therefore excluded. Most CMV-associated TCR beta chains appeared to be HLA-restricted in a later analysis, and the HLA associations seemed to be driven largely by CMV exposure. In a later genetic analysis, a missense DCLRE1C variant was associated with V-gene and J-gene trimming of TCR beta chains, and the association was replicated in an independent cohort.

This receptor was taken from a woman aged 35 to 49 in good health and CMV-seronegative. The chain uses TRBV30 and TRBJ1-4; the D gene remains uncertain. The sequencing input was PBMCs. The nucleotides are TGTGCCTGGAGTGTTGTCGCAACTAATGAAAAACTGTTTTTT. It is translated as CAWSVVATNEKLFF.